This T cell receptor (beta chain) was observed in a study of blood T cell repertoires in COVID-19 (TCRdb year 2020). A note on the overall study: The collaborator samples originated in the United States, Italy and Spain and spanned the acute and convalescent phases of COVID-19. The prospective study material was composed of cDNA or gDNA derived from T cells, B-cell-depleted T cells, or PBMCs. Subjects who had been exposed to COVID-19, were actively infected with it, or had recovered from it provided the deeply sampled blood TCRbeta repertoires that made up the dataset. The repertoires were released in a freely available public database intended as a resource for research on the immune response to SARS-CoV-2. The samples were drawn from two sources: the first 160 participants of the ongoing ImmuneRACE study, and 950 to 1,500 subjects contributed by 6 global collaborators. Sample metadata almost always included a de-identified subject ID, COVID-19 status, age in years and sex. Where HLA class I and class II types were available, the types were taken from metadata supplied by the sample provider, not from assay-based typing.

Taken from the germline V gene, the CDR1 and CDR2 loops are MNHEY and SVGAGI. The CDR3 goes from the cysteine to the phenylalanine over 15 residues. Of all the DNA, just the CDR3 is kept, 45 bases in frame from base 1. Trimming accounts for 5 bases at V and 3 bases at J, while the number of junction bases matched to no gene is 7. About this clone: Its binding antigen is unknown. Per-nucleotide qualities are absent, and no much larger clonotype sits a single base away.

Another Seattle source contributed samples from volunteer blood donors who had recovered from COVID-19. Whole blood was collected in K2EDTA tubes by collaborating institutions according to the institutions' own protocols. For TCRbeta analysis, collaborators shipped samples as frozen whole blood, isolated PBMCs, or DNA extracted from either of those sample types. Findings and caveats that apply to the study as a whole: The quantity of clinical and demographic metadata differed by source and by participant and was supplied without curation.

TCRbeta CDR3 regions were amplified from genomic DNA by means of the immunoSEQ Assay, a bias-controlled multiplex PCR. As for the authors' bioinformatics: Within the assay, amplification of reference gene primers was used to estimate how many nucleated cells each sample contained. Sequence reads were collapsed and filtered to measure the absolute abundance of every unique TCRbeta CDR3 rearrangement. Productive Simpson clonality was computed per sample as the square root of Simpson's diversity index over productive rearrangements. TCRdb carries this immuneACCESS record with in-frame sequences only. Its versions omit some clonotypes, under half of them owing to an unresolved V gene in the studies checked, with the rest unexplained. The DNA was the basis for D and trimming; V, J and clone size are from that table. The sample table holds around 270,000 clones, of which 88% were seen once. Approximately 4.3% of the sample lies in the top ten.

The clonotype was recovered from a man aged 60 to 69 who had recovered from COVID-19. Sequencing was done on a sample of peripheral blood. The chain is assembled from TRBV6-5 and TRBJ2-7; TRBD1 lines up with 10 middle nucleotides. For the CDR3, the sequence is CASSRTGGSFYEQYF. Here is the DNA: TGTGCCAGCAGTCGGACAGGGGGAAGTTTCTACGAGCAGTACTTC.